The clone carrying this T cell receptor beta chain was picked up a small number of times. This entry belongs to a study of blood T cell repertoires in COVID-19. Looking at the study overall: Acute and convalescent COVID-19 specimens originated in the United States, Italy and Spain.

TCRdb's table, derived via immunoSEQ multiplex PCR, lists solely in-frame clones and lacks some. The data hold roughly 250,000 clones, with around 87% observed a single time. The study recruited people aged about 18 to 90 years across around 23 US areas. The study assigned cohorts using participant-reported clinical history. Sequenced material: PBMCs or T cells enriched from blood (not recorded which). The TCR originated in a woman aged 30 to 39 with acute COVID-19.

The CDR3 nucleotides are TGCGCCAGCAGCCCTGGAGACACTAGGAACTATGGCTACACCTTC. Translation: CASSPGDTRNYGYTF. V and J are TRBV5-1 and TRBJ1-2, with D uncertain. This CDR3 has 15 residues. The V gene lost 4 bases and the J gene lost 2 bases, with 15 bases spanning the gap. Germline V gives CDR1 SGHRS, CDR2 YFSETQ.